These 14 T cell receptor beta chains originate from one sample sequenced in a study of cytomegalovirus exposure and HLA in healthy donors. This PCR relied on a set of 60 Vbeta primers and 13 Jbeta primers. Produced via immunoSEQ multiplex PCR; TCRdb's table is partial and in-frame only. The repertoire includes about 110,000 clones, over 70% of them detected once, and around 4% sits in the top ten. Sequencing used PBMCs. Source of these receptors: a woman in her forties in good health and CMV-seropositive.

The chain links TRBV28 to TRBJ1-6; D is unresolved. Germline CDR1 reads MDHEN; CDR2 reads SYDVKM. V dropped 2 bases and J dropped 0 bases, with 8 bases sitting between them. CDR3 length equals 16 residues. CDR3 DNA: TGTGCCAGCAGTTTAGGAGGGAACTCCTATAATTCACCCCTCCACTTT. Translated: CASSLGGNSYNSPLHF. Based on the CDR3 plus reference TRBV28 and TRBJ1-6, the full variable domain is DVKVTQSSRYLVKRTGEKVFLECVQDMDHENMFWYRQDPGLGLRLIYFSYDVKMKEKGDIPEGYSVSREKKERFSLILESASTNQTSMYLCASSLGGNSYNSPLHFGNGTRLTVT.

J is TRBJ2-7 and V is TRBV30; 12 nucleotides match TRBD2. The CDR3 consists of 14 residues. Germline CDR1 reads GTSNPN; CDR2 reads SVGIG (reference sequence). V dropped 6 bases and J dropped 6; count of bases not matched to a gene: 9. Written as DNA, the CDR3 is TGTGCCTGTTTACTCCTAGCGGGAGGGGTCGAGCAGTACTTC. It codes for CACLLLAGGVEQYF.

The rearrangement links TRBV6-6 to TRBJ2-5, with unresolved D. The CDR3 totals 13 residues. Trimming stripped 3 bases from V and 0 bases from J, with 5 bases between. Germline V gene lookup returns CDR1 MNHNY and CDR2 SVGAGI (reference sequence). CDR3 residues: CASSYRYQETQYF. DNA for the CDR3: TGTGCCAGCAGTTATAGATACCAAGAGACCCAGTACTTC.

The chain combines TRBV7-2 with TRBJ1-2; 8 nucleotides line up with TRBD1. This CDR3 contains 14 residues. Germline CDR1 and CDR2: SGHTA and FQGNSA. V was clipped by 5 bases and J by 4 bases; unmatched bases: 6. As DNA, the CDR3 is TGTGCCAGCAGCATAACTGACAGGGGCTATGGCTACACCTTC. This encodes CASSITDRGYGYTF.

This clone was seen more than once but under ten times. CDR3 amino acids: CASRAGDEQFF. DNA for the CDR3: TGTGCCAGCAGGGCGGGGGATGAGCAGTTCTTC. The chain combines TRBV18 with TRBJ2-1; 7 bases agree with TRBD2. Germline loops: CDR1 KGHSH, CDR2 LQKENI. CDR3 size: 11 residues. J lost 8 bases, V lost 8 bases, and 3 bases had no gene match.

This clone has only a few counts. The chain carries TRBV5-1 and TRBJ2-7, with D possibly matching TRBD1 (7 bases). This CDR3 comprises 17 residues. V was pared by 1 base and J by 3 bases, with 20 bases between. Germline V gene data show CDR1 as SGHRS and CDR2 as YFSETQ. The CDR3 is CASSLTGVGGGIYEQYF. In nucleotides, the CDR3 is TGCGCCAGCAGCTTGACAGGGGTCGGGGGAGGAATCTACGAGCAGTACTTC.

The count of this clone is one. This rearrangement joins TRBV19 to TRBJ1-2; TRBD1 aligns across 10 bases. The V segment lost 8 bases and the J segment 8 bases; nucleotides outside the gene matches: 11. CDR1 is LNHDA, CDR2 SQIVND, per germline (reference sequence). There are 14 residues in the CDR3. CDR3 protein: CASQFGTGVFGYTF. The CDR3 nucleotides read TGTGCCAGTCAGTTTGGGACAGGGGTTTTCGGCTACACCTTC.

The V call is TRBV14, the J call TRBJ1-2; TRBD1 matches at 8 bases. The CDR3 runs 13 residues. Germline CDR1 and CDR2: SGHDN and FVKESK. V trimming: 4 bases; J trimming: 5 bases; junction bases outside the gene matches: 3. The CDR3 region is CASSPRQGYGYTF. In nucleotides, the CDR3 is TGTGCCAGCAGCCCCCGACAGGGGTATGGCTACACCTTC.

The V gene is TRBV9, the J gene TRBJ2-3; D is possibly TRBD2 (6 bases). The CDR3 is made up of 15 amino acids. V was pared by 0 bases and J by 6 bases, with 14 bases between. Looked up from germline, CDR1 is SGDLS and CDR2 is YYNGEE. The CDR3 bases are TGTGCCAGCAGCGTAGGGGGGACTGGTTCCGATACGCAGTATTTT. This gives the protein CASSVGGTGSDTQYF.

V and J are TRBV7-2 and TRBJ1-1; D ambiguous. The CDR3 runs to 14 residues. Deletions cut 1 base from V and 1 base from J, with 7 bases between. The V gene's germline CDR1 is SGHTA and CDR2 FQGNSA. CDR3 DNA: TGTGCCAGCAGCTTAGACAGATCGAACACTGAAGCTTTCTTT. Protein sequence: CASSLDRSNTEAFF.

The CDR3 is CASSIRSNEKLFF. The CDR3 nucleotides are TGTGCCAGTAGTATCCGGAGTAATGAAAAACTGTTTTTT. The gene calls are TRBV19 and TRBJ1-4; D call uncertain. The CDR3 is 13 amino acids. Per the germline V gene, CDR1 is LNHDA and CDR2 is SQIVND (reference sequence). Trimming took 3 bases from V and 4 from J, leaving 6 bases between them.

The chain combines TRBV4-1 with TRBJ2-1; 9 bases fit TRBD2. In germline, CDR1 is MGHRA, CDR2 YSYEKL. The CDR3 is 16 amino acids. The V segment lost 6 bases and the J segment 3 bases; nucleotides outside the gene matches: 9. CDR3 coding DNA: TGCGCCAGCAGGCCGCAGCGGGGGGCCATCTACAATGAGCAGTTCTTC. Protein: CASRPQRGAIYNEQFF.

The chain combines TRBV14 with TRBJ1-4, with D possibly matching TRBD1 (5 bases). This CDR3 has 15 residues. CDR1 SGHDN and CDR2 FVKESK come from the germline V gene. The germline V and J ends were trimmed by 4 bases and 6 bases, with 15 bases remaining between them. The CDR3 loop is CASSLGRGFYEKLFF. The CDR3 DNA sequence: TGTGCCAGCAGCCTAGGCCGGGGGTTTTATGAAAAACTGTTTTTT. Complete variable domain (other parts from reference TRBV14 and TRBJ1-4): EAGVTQFPSHSVIEKGQTVTLRCDPISGHDNLYWYRRVMGKEIKFLLHFVKESKQDESGMPNNRFLAERTGGTYSTLKVQPAELEDSGVYFCASSLGRGFYEKLFFGSGTQLSVL.

This clone was counted a few times. V is TRBV15 and J is TRBJ1-2; D perhaps matches TRBD1 (6 bases). There are 16 residues in the CDR3. Trimming shortened V by 0 bases and J by 1 base, and 12 bases separated the two germline ends. Per germline, CDR1 LNHNV and CDR2 YYDKDF (reference sequence). The CDR3: CATSREEQGYNYGYTF. The CDR3, as DNA: TGTGCCACCAGCAGAGAAGAACAGGGATATAACTATGGCTACACCTTC. Using reference TRBV15 and TRBJ1-2 for the parts outside the CDR3, the full variable domain is DAMVIQNPRYQVTQFGKPVTLSCSQTLNHNVMYWYQQKSSQAPKLLFHYYDKDFNNEADTPDNFQSRRPNTSFCFLDIRSPGLGDTAMYLCATSREEQGYNYGYTFGSGTRLTVV.